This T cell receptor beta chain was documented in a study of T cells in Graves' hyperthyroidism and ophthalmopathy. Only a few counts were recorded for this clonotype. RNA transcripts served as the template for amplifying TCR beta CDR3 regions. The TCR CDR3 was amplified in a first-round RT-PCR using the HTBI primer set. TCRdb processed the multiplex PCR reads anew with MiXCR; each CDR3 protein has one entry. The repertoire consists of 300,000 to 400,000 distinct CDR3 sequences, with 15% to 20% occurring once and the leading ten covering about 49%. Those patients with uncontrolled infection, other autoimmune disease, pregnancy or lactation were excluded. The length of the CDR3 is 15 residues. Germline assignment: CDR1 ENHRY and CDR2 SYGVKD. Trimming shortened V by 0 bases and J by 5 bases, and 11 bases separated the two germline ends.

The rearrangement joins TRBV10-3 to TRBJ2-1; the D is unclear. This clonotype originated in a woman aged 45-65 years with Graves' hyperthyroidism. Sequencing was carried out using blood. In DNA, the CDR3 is TGTGCCATCAGTGAGTCCCATAGCAGAGACAATGAGCAGTTCTTC. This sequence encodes CAISESHSRDNEQFF.